These 8 T cell receptor beta chains came from one sample sequenced in a study of blood T cells in healthy people across ages. Next came a second PCR, run for about 6 to 11 cycles, which used a sample-barcoded 5' primer along with a J-beta primer mix. TCRdb re-called the 5' RACE reads through MiXCR, storing one row per CDR3 protein. The sample contains roughly 1,700,000 distinct CDR3 sequences, roughly 27% of which appear only once. The sample was blood. The receptors were gathered from a woman in her thirties in good health.

This clonotype was seen more than once but under ten times. This chain links TRBV18 with TRBJ2-1; D gene unclear. CDR3 length equals 14 residues. Germline V gives CDR1 KGHSH, CDR2 LQKENI. The germline V and J ends were trimmed by 0 bases and 0 bases, with 3 bases remaining between them. CDR3 region: CASSPPFSYNEQFF. Here the CDR3 DNA reads TGTGCCAGCTCACCACCGTTCTCCTACAATGAGCAGTTCTTC.

This clonotype was recorded a few times. The chain employs TRBV2 and TRBJ2-1, with D tentatively TRBD1 (6 bases). Trimming took 3 bases from V and 4 from J, leaving 10 bases between them. This CDR3 region has 14 residues. Germline CDR1 is SNHLY and CDR2 is FYNNEI. In DNA, the CDR3 is TGTGCCAGCAGTGACGAGGGGGATTACAATGAGCAGTTCTTC. Translating it yields CASSDEGDYNEQFF.

This clonotype was seen at least ten times. This chain joins TRBV6-6 and TRBJ2-7; a weak D match, TRBD2 (5 bases). Germline V gene data show CDR1 as MNHNY and CDR2 as SVGAGI (reference sequence). This CDR3 is built from 12 residues. Trimming shortened V by 5 bases and J by 5 bases, and 10 bases separated the two germline ends. The CDR3 loop is CASSPEGNEQYF. The CDR3 bases are TGTGCCAGCAGTCCCGAGGGTAACGAGCAGTACTTC.

V and J are TRBV20-1 and TRBJ2-5, with 12 bases identical to TRBD2. The CDR3 has 14 amino acids. From germline, CDR1 is DFQATT and CDR2 SNEGSKA (reference sequence). V was clipped by 3 bases and J by 5 bases; unmatched bases: 4. CDR3 region: CSARSSGRGETQYF. CDR3 in DNA: TGCAGTGCTAGGTCTAGCGGGAGGGGGGAGACCCAGTACTTC.

V usage is TRBV12-3 or TRBV12-4 and J usage is TRBJ1-6; unclear D gene. The CDR3 sequence is 14 residues long. V lost 9 bases to trimming and J lost 2 bases, with 11 bases between them. This CDR3 is CASNGRTYNSPLHF. Here the CDR3 DNA reads TGTGCCAGTAATGGCAGGACCTATAATTCACCCCTCCACTTT.

This clonotype was detected only a few times. The chain combines TRBV20-1 with TRBJ1-4; D ambiguous. From germline, CDR1 is DFQATT and CDR2 SNEGSKA (reference sequence). The CDR3 is 15 amino acids. Trimming removed 2 bases from V and 2 bases from J, with 12 bases in between. CDR3 coding DNA: TGCAGTGCTAGACACACAAGGAGTACTAATGAAAAACTGTTTTTT. Amino acids: CSARHTRSTNEKLFF.

The chain uses TRBV7-9 and TRBJ2-1; TRBD2 is a possible D gene (5 bases). Deletions cut 5 bases from V and 9 bases from J, with 11 bases between. Germline V gene sequence: CDR1 SEHNR, CDR2 FQNEAQ (reference sequence). The CDR3 totals 12 residues. The CDR3 loop is CASSLDSTEQFF. The CDR3 DNA reads TGTGCCAGCAGCCTGGACTCTACTGAGCAGTTCTTC.

As to this clonotype: This sequence may be a read error, since a much larger clone differs from it by one base. As the CDR3 is not closed by the conserved phenylalanine or tryptophan, this likely results from a read error. V gene TRBV4-1 combines with J gene TRBJ1-1; no reliable D call. This CDR3 spans 13 amino acids. Germline V gene data show CDR1 as MGHRA and CDR2 as YSYEKL. Trimming shortened V by 4 bases and J by 7 bases, and 13 bases separated the two germline ends. The CDR3 sequence is CASSLLIGIEAFC. Here the CDR3 DNA reads TGCGCCAGCAGCCTCCTGATAGGGATTGAAGCTTTCTGT.